The 5 T cell receptor beta chains listed next were all sequenced from one sample in a study of T cell responses to AZD1222 COVID-19 vaccine. The table came from immunoSEQ multiplex PCR; TCRdb's copy has only in-frame clones and leaves some out. Here the sample spans some 150,000 clones, about 92% being singletons. Sample: peripheral blood, taken 28 days after the second AZD1222 dose. The receptors originated from an adult who received the AZD1222 COVID-19 vaccine.

CDR3 nucleotides: TGTGCCAGCACCTTGTGGGGGGGCTCTGAAGCTTTCTTT. It encodes CASTLWGGSEAFF. The chain couples TRBV12-3 or TRBV12-4 to TRBJ1-1, with D possibly matching TRBD1 (6 bases). Trimming removed 7 bases from V and 6 bases from J, with 15 bases in between. The CDR3 runs 13 residues.

The rearrangement joins TRBV11-3 to TRBJ1-3, with 7 nucleotides matching TRBD1. This CDR3 has 14 amino acids. Germline V gives CDR1 SGHNT, CDR2 YENEEA. V lost 4 bases and J lost 3; bases outside the gene matches: 3. This CDR3 is CASSSRTGGNTIYF. The CDR3, as DNA: TGTGCCAGCAGCTCCAGGACAGGTGGAAACACCATATATTTT.

The gene calls are TRBV15 and TRBJ2-7, with a weak D call TRBD2 (6 bases). The V end was cut by 3 bases, the J end by 5 bases, with 17 bases between. Germline CDR1 and CDR2: LNHNV and YYDKDF (reference sequence). The length of the CDR3 is 15 residues. The CDR3 nucleotides read TGTGCCACCAGCAGTTTATCGGGAGAAGCCCACGAGCAGTACTTC. It yields the protein CATSSLSGEAHEQYF.

The rearrangement uses TRBV28 and TRBJ2-1, with D possibly matching TRBD1 (6 bases). The V end was cut by 3 bases, the J end by 6 bases, with 12 bases between. CDR1 and CDR2 from the germline V gene are MDHEN and SYDVKM. This CDR3 has 14 residues. CDR3 nucleotide sequence: TGTGCCAGCAGTTTTAGGGGGAAAGGCAATGAGCAGTTCTTC. It codes for CASSFRGKGNEQFF. Full variable domain (outside the CDR3, taken from reference TRBV28 and TRBJ2-1): DVKVTQSSRYLVKRTGEKVFLECVQDMDHENMFWYRQDPGLGLRLIYFSYDVKMKEKGDIPEGYSVSREKKERFSLILESASTNQTSMYLCASSFRGKGNEQFFGPGTRLTVL.

The genes are TRBV4-1 and TRBJ2-7, with 8 bases lining up with TRBD2. Germline V gene lookup returns CDR1 MGHRA and CDR2 YSYEKL. The CDR3 is 16 residues long. With 3 bases clipped from V and 2 bases from J, the junction kept 9 bases outside the gene matches. The CDR3 is CASSQAPSGLPYEQYF. The CDR3 nucleotides are TGCGCCAGCAGCCAGGCTCCTAGCGGGCTACCCTACGAGCAGTACTTC.